These 20 T cell receptor beta chains share one sample of origin, sequenced in a study of early T cells in non-severe SARS-CoV-2 infection. TCRdb used MiXCR to reprocess the 5' RACE reads, holding one entry per CDR3 protein. Among 68,000 or so distinct CDR3 sequences listed, 10% to 15% were seen once. Sequenced: whole blood. These receptor sequences come from an adult who was a healthcare worker with PCR-confirmed SARS-CoV-2 infection or an uninfected control (not recorded which).

This clonotype has ten or more counts. The chain uses TRBV6-5 and TRBJ1-5; TRBD1 matches 7 bases. Germline CDR1 reads MNHEY; CDR2 reads SVGAGI. Unmatched junction bases numbered 13, after V lost 6 bases and J lost 5 bases. CDR3 length equals 16 residues. This CDR3 reads CASSSAIGTVDQPQHF. CDR3 in DNA: TGTGCCAGCAGCAGCGCGATAGGGACAGTAGATCAGCCCCAGCATTTT.

This clonotype occurred many times. V usage is TRBV5-6 and J usage is TRBJ2-1; D unresolved. The CDR3 extends over 14 amino acids. In germline, CDR1 is SGHDT, CDR2 YYEEEE. V was shortened by 3 bases and J by 5 bases, with 12 bases between the two germline ends. The CDR3 nucleotides are TGTGCCAGCAGCTCTCCCGGCGTCGACAATGAGCAGTTCTTC. This gives the protein CASSSPGVDNEQFF.

The chain joins TRBV7-2 to TRBJ2-7; D is undetermined. The V gene's germline CDR1 is SGHTA and CDR2 FQGNSA. V was shortened by 2 bases and J by 3 bases, with 8 bases between the two germline ends. The CDR3 has 13 amino acids. In nucleotides, the CDR3 is TGTGCCAGCAGCTTACACCGAATCTACGAGCAGTACTTC. It encodes CASSLHRIYEQYF.

The table lists this clonotype with many counts. The J gene is TRBJ2-3, the V gene TRBV11-2; D ambiguous. From germline, CDR1 is SGHAT and CDR2 FQNNGV. The CDR3 extends over 12 amino acids. The germline V and J ends were trimmed by 0 bases and 4 bases, with 2 bases remaining between them. The CDR3 coding sequence is TGTGCCAGCAGCTTAGAGTCAGATACGCAGTATTTT. This sequence encodes CASSLESDTQYF.

This clonotype was counted ten times or more. The V and J genes are TRBV12-3 or TRBV12-4 and TRBJ1-5; the match to TRBD1 covers 7 bases. The CDR3 is 15 amino acids. With 5 bases clipped from V and 0 bases from J, the junction kept 4 bases outside the gene matches. CDR3 sequence: CASSATGISNQPQHF. The CDR3 DNA is TGTGCCAGCAGTGCGACAGGGATTAGCAATCAGCCCCAGCATTTT.

This clonotype was detected ten times or more. The chain is built from TRBV3-1 and TRBJ2-1; a possible D gene is TRBD1 (6 bases). The CDR3 has 16 residues. Deletions cut 1 base from V and 7 bases from J, with 17 bases between. Germline assignment: CDR1 LGHDT and CDR2 YNNKEL (reference sequence). CDR3 DNA: TGTGCCAGCAGCCAAGCTTGGCAGGGGTCAAGGAATGAGCAGTTCTTC. Translation gives CASSQAWQGSRNEQFF.

This clonotype was counted at least ten times. V and J are TRBV7-8 and TRBJ2-3, with D possibly called TRBD1 or TRBD2 (5 bases each). Germline CDR1 reads SGHVS; CDR2 reads FQNEAQ. V was clipped by 5 bases and J by 3 bases, with 18 bases between them. The CDR3 contains 16 residues. The CDR3 is CASSIHRTRDTDTQYF. The CDR3 nucleotides are TGTGCCAGCAGCATACACAGGACCCGGGATACAGATACGCAGTATTTT.

This clonotype was seen at least ten times. The rearrangement uses TRBV7-3 and TRBJ2-6; TRBD1 matches at 8 bases. This CDR3 spans 17 amino acids. Per the germline V gene, CDR1 is SGHTA and CDR2 is FQGTGA. J lost 4 bases, V lost 5 bases, and 10 bases had no gene match. CDR3 sequence: CASSMTGAISGANVLTF. CDR3 bases: TGTGCCAGCAGCATGACAGGGGCAATCTCCGGGGCCAACGTCCTGACTTTC.

The V call is TRBV29-1, the J call TRBJ2-3; D is possibly TRBD1 (6 bases). The germline V gene encodes CDR1 SQVTM and CDR2 ANQGSEA. With 4 bases removed from V and 1 base from J, the gap between germline ends came to 12 bases. There are 14 residues in the CDR3. CDR3 region: CSVVGGRGTDTQYF. The CDR3 nucleotides read TGCAGCGTTGTTGGGGGCCGGGGCACAGATACGCAGTATTTT.

This clonotype was seen repeatedly, ten times or more. The genes are TRBV6-5 and TRBJ1-1; D call uncertain. With 5 bases removed from V and 0 bases from J, the gap between germline ends came to 7 bases. CDR3 length equals 13 residues. The germline gives CDR1 MNHEY, CDR2 SVGAGI. CDR3 amino acids: CASSDWLNTEAFF. The CDR3 DNA reads as TGTGCCAGCAGTGACTGGTTGAACACTGAAGCTTTCTTT.

This clonotype was seen repeatedly, ten times or more. The V gene is TRBV5-1, the J gene TRBJ2-5; 7 nucleotides align to TRBD1. The CDR3 is made up of 15 amino acids. The junction had 9 bases not matched to a gene; V was cut back by 4 bases and J by 3 bases. Per germline, CDR1 SGHRS and CDR2 YFSETQ. The CDR3 reads CASSTGQNLKETQYF. The DNA for the CDR3 is TGCGCCAGCAGCACGGGACAGAACCTTAAAGAGACCCAGTACTTC.

This clonotype has only a few counts. J is TRBJ2-2 and V is TRBV2; D is uncertain. Trimming stripped 3 bases from V and 0 bases from J, with 5 bases between. The CDR3 spans 14 residues. Germline CDR1 and CDR2: SNHLY and FYNNEI. The CDR3 nucleotides read TGTGCCAGCAGTGAGAACCCGAACACCGGGGAGCTGTTTTTT. This gives the protein CASSENPNTGELFF.

This clonotype was seen a few times. This CDR3 is CASIPGTINNEQFF. The CDR3 DNA follows: TGTGCCAGCATCCCTGGGACTATCAACAATGAGCAGTTCTTC. The chain joins TRBV7-2 to TRBJ2-1, with 7 positions matching TRBD2. V lost 7 bases and J lost 5; bases outside the gene matches: 8. This CDR3 has 14 amino acids. Germline V CDR1 and CDR2: SGHTA, FQGNSA.

This clonotype was seen at least ten times. V usage is TRBV9 and J usage is TRBJ1-6; D might be TRBD1 (6 bases). Trimming cost V 1 base and J 9 bases, with 17 bases left between them. The germline gives CDR1 SGDLS, CDR2 YYNGEE. The CDR3 is 16 amino acids. DNA of the CDR3: TGTGCCAGCAGCGTAAGGTCACAGGGAGGAGGTTCACCCCTCCACTTT. This sequence encodes CASSVRSQGGGSPLHF.

This clonotype came up many times. The genes are TRBV5-4 and TRBJ1-6, with TRBD1 matching 9 bases. The CDR3 has 16 residues. Germline values: CDR1 SGHNT, CDR2 YYREEE (reference sequence). Trimming at V came to 3 bases and at J to 9 bases, leaving 10 bases not matched to a gene. CDR3 sequence (DNA): TGTGCCAGCAGCTCCCCCCCGGGACAGGGCGGTTCACCCCTCCACTTT. This gives the protein CASSSPPGQGGSPLHF.

The sample holds a few counts of this clonotype. This chain joins TRBV12-3 or TRBV12-4 and TRBJ2-5; D unresolved. The CDR3 spans 13 residues. Trimming cost V 6 bases and J 3 bases, with 11 bases left between them. The CDR3 DNA follows: TGTGCCAGCAGGACGACAAACGAAGAGACCCAGTACTTC. It codes for CASRTTNEETQYF.

In this sample, this clonotype turned up a few times. This sequence joins TRBV9 and TRBJ1-6; 9 bases align to TRBD1. CDR1 SGDLS and CDR2 YYNGEE come from the germline V gene. There are 14 residues in the CDR3. V lost 4 bases to trimming and J lost 9 bases; unmatched junction nucleotides: 5. The CDR3 region is CASSLDRGFSPLHF. CDR3 DNA sequence: TGTGCCAGCAGCCTGGACAGGGGCTTTTCACCCCTCCACTTT.

There are many counts of this clonotype. V is TRBV20-1 and J is TRBJ2-6; D remains ambiguous. V shed 0 bases and J shed 0 bases, with 9 bases lying between them. This CDR3 spans 16 amino acids. CDR1 and CDR2 from the germline V gene are DFQATT and SNEGSKA (reference sequence). The CDR3 DNA reads as TGCAGTGCTAGAGATCGATTGGACTCTGGGGCCAACGTCCTGACTTTC. Its protein is CSARDRLDSGANVLTF.

V is TRBV4-3 and J is TRBJ2-7; 8 bases are shared with TRBD1. After removal of 3 bases from V and 6 bases from J, the junction contained 13 bases not matched to a gene. Germline lookup yields CDR1 LGHNA and CDR2 YSLEER. The CDR3 is 16 amino acids. The DNA for the CDR3 is TGCGCCAGCAGCCAGGATTCGACAGGGGTGGCGGGCGAGCAGTACTTC. This sequence encodes CASSQDSTGVAGEQYF.

The table lists this clonotype with many counts. The chain combines TRBV5-1 with TRBJ2-3, with 7 bases lining up with TRBD2. This CDR3 spans 14 amino acids. Germline values: CDR1 SGHRS, CDR2 YFSETQ. The junction had 4 bases not matched to a gene; V was cut back by 4 bases and J by 2 bases. CDR3 loop: CASSGDYLTDTQYF. The CDR3, as DNA: TGCGCCAGCAGCGGGGACTACCTCACAGATACGCAGTATTTT. Variable domain in full (rest from reference TRBV5-1 and TRBJ2-3): KAGVTQTPRYLIKTRGQQVTLSCSPISGHRSVSWYQQTPGQGLQFLFEYFSETQRNKGNFPGRFSGRQFSNSRSEMNVSTLELGDSALYLCASSGDYLTDTQYFGPGTRLTVL.